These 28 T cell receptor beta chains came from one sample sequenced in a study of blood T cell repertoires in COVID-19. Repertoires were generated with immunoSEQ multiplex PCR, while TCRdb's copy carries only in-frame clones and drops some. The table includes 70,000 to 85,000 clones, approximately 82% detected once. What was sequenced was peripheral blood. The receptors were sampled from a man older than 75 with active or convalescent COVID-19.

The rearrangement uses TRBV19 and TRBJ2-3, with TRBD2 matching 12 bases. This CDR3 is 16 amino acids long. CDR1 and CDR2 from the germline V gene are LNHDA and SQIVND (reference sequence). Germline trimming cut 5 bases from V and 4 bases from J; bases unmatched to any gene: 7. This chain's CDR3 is CASSGLAGQRADTQYF. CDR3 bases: TGTGCCAGTAGTGGACTAGCGGGACAGAGGGCAGATACGCAGTATTTT.

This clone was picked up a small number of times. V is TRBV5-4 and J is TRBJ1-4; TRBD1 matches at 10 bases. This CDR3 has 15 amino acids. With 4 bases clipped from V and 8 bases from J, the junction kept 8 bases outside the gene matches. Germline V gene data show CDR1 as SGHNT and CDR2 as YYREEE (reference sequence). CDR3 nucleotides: TGTGCCAGCAGCCGTGGACAGGACAGGGGGGAAAAACTGTTTTTT. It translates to CASSRGQDRGEKLFF.

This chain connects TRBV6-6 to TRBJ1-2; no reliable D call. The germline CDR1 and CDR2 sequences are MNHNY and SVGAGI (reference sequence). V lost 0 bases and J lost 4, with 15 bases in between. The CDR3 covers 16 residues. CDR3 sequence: CASSYSTTQDFYGYTF. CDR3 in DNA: TGTGCCAGCAGTTACTCGACTACTCAGGACTTCTATGGCTACACCTTC.

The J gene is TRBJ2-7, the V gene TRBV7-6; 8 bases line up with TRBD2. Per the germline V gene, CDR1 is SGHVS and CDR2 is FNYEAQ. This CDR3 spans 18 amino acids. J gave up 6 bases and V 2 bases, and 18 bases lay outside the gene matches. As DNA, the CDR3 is TGTGCCAGCAGCTTAACTATTGGGAACACGGGAGGGCCACGCGAGCAGTACTTC. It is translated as CASSLTIGNTGGPREQYF.

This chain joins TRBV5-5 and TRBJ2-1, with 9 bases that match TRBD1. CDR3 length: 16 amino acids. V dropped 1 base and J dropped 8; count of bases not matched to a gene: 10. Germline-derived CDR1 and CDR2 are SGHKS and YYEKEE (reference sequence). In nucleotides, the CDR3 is TGTGCCAGCAGCTTGTCCACCGGGACAGGGTTACATGAGCAGTTCTTC. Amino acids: CASSLSTGTGLHEQFF.

CDR3 nucleotide sequence: TGTGCCAGCTCACCACAGAGGGCTTTAGCGGGGGGGCTTCCCTACAATGAGCAGTTCTTC. It yields the protein CASSPQRALAGGLPYNEQFF. The chain combines TRBV18 with TRBJ2-1, with TRBD2 identical over 11 bases. With V trimmed by 1 base and J by 2 bases, 13 bases remained unmatched. Germline-derived CDR1 and CDR2 are KGHSH and LQKENI. The CDR3 extends over 20 amino acids.

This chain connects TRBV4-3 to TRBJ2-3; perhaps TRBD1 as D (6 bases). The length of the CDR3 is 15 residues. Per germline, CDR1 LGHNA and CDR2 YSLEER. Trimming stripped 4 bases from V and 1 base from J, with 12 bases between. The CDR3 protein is CASSRAGAGTDTQYF. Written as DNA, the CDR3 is TGCGCCAGCAGCCGCGCAGGGGCGGGCACAGATACGCAGTATTTT.

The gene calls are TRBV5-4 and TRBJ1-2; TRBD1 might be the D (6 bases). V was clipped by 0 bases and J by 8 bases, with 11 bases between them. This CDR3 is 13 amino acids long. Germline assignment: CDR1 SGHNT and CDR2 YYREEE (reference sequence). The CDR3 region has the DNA TGTGCCAGCAGCTTGGATCCGACAGGCGGCTACACCTTC. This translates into CASSLDPTGGYTF.

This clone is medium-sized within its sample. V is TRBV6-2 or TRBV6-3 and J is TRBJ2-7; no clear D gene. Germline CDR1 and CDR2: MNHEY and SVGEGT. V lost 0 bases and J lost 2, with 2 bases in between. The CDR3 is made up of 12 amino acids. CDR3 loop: CASSYSAYEQYF. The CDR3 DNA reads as TGTGCCAGCAGTTACTCCGCCTACGAGCAGTACTTC.

Written as DNA, the CDR3 is TGCAGCGTTGTCCGGGGAGGTGTGTTCACTGAAGCTTTCTTT. It encodes CSVVRGGVFTEAFF. The chain joins TRBV29-1 to TRBJ1-1; D is uncertain. The V end lost 4 bases, the J end lost 4 bases, and 16 bases lay between the germline ends. Germline CDR1 SQVTM, CDR2 ANQGSEA. The CDR3 runs 14 residues.

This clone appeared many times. CDR3 sequence: CASSDRARSNYGYTF. In nucleotides, the CDR3 is TGTGCCAGCAGTGACAGGGCCCGATCTAACTATGGCTACACCTTC. The V call is TRBV6-1, the J call TRBJ1-2; a weak D match, TRBD1 (5 bases). Per the germline V gene, CDR1 is MNHNS and CDR2 is SASEGT. The CDR3 totals 15 residues. With 3 bases removed from V and 0 bases from J, the gap between germline ends came to 11 bases.

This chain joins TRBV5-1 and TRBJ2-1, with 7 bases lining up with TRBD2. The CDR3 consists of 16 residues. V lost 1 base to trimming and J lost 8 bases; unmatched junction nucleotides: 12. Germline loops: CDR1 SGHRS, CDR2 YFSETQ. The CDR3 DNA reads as TGCGCCAGCAGCTTGTTGGCGGGAGTTGGGGTAGATGAGCAGTTCTTC. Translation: CASSLLAGVGVDEQFF.

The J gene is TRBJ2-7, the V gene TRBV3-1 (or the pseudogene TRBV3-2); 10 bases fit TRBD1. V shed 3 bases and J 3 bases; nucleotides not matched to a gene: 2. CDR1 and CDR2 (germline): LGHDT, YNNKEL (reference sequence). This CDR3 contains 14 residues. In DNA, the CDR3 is TGTGCCAGCAGCCAGGGACAGGGGAACTACGAGCAGTACTTC. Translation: CASSQGQGNYEQYF.

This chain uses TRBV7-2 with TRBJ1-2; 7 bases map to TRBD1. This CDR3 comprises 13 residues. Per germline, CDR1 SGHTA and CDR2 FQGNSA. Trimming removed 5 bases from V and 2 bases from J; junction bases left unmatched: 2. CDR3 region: CASSLGQNYGYTF. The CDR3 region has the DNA TGTGCCAGCAGCCTGGGACAGAACTATGGCTACACCTTC.

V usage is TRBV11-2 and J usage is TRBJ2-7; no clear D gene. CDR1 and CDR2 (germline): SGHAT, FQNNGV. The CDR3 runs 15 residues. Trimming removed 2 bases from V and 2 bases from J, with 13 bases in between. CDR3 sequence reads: CASSLNSLRTYEQYF. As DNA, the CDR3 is TGTGCCAGCAGCTTAAATTCTTTGCGAACCTACGAGCAGTACTTC.

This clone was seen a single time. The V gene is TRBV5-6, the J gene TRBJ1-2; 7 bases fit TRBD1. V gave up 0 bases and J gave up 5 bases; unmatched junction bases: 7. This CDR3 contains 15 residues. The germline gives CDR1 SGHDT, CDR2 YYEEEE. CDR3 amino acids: CASSLGQGVGYGYTF. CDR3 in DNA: TGTGCCAGCAGCTTGGGTCAGGGGGTAGGGTATGGCTACACCTTC.

DNA for the CDR3: TGTGCCAGTACTACACAGGGGGTAGGCAATCAGCCCCAGCATTTT. This translates into CASTTQGVGNQPQHF. V and J are TRBV19 and TRBJ1-5; 8 nucleotides agree with TRBD1. Germline CDR1 reads LNHDA; CDR2 reads SQIVND (reference sequence). The CDR3 sequence is 15 residues long. The V and J ends lost 7 bases and 2 bases, in that order; junction bases with no gene match: 7.

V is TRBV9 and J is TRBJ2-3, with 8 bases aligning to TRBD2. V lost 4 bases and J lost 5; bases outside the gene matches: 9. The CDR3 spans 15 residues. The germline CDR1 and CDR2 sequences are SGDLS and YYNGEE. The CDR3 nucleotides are TGTGCCAGCAGCCAATACGGGGGGGCCGAAGATACGCAGTATTTT. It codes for CASSQYGGAEDTQYF.

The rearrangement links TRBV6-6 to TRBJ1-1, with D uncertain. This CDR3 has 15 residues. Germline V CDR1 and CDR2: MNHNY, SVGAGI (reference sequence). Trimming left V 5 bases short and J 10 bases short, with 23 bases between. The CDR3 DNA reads TGTGCCAGCAGTCCACCCGGGTTTCGGCGAGGATCAGCTTTCTTT. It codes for CASSPPGFRRGSAFF.

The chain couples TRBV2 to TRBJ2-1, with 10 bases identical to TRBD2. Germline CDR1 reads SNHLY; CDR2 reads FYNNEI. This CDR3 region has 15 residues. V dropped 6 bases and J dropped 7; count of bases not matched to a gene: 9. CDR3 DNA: TGTGCCAGCAGCCTTAGCGGGGGGCCCCCTAATGAGCAGTTCTTC. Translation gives CASSLSGGPPNEQFF.

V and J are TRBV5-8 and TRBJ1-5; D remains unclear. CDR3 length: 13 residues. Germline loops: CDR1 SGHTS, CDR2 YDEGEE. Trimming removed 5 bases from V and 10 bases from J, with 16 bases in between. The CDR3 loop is CASSSVLAGPQHF. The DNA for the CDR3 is TGTGCCAGCAGTTCAGTCCTAGCAGGACCCCAGCATTTT.

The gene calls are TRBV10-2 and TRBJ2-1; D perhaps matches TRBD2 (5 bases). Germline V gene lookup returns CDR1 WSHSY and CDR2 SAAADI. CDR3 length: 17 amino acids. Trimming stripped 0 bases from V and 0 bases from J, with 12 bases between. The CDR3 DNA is TGCGCCAGCAGTGAGTCTGCCACTAGAAGCTCCTACAATGAGCAGTTCTTC. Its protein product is CASSESATRSSYNEQFF.

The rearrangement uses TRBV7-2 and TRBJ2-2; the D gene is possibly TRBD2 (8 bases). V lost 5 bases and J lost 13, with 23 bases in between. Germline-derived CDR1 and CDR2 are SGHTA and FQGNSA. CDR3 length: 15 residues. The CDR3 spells CASSGRTGLAGTLFF. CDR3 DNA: TGTGCCAGCAGCGGACGGACAGGCTTAGCGGGAACGCTGTTTTTT.

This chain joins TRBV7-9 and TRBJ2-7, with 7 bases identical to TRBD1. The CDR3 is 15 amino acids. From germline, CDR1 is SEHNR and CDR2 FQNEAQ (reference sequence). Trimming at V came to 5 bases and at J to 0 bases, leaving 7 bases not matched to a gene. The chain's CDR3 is CASSPTGQSSYEQYF. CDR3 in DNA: TGTGCCAGCAGCCCGACGGGACAGAGCTCCTACGAGCAGTACTTC.

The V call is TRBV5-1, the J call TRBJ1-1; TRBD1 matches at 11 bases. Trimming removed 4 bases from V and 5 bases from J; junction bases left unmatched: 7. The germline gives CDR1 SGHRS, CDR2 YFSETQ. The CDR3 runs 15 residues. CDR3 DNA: TGCGCCAGCAGCCCCGGGGACAGGGGGGGTACTGAAGCTTTCTTT. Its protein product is CASSPGDRGGTEAFF. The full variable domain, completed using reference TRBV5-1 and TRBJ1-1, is KAGVTQTPRYLIKTRGQQVTLSCSPISGHRSVSWYQQTPGQGLQFLFEYFSETQRNKGNFPGRFSGRQFSNSRSEMNVSTLELGDSALYLCASSPGDRGGTEAFFGQGTRLTVV.

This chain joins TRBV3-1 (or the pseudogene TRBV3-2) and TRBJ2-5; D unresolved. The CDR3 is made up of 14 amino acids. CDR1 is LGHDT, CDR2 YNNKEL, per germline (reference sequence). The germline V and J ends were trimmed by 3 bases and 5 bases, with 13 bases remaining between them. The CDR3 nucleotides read TGTGCCAGCAGCCAGCCCCCACTTTCGGAGACCCAGTACTTC. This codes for CASSQPPLSETQYF.

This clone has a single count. In DNA, the CDR3 is TGCGCCAGCAGTGAGTCGGGACTAGTTGGGAACACCGGGGAGCTGTTTTTT. As protein: CASSESGLVGNTGELFF. The J gene is TRBJ2-2, the V gene TRBV10-1; 8 bases match TRBD2. The J segment lost 1 base and the V segment lost 0 bases, leaving 4 bases of the junction unmatched. This CDR3 spans 17 amino acids. Germline CDR1 reads WNHNN; CDR2 reads SYGVQD (reference sequence).

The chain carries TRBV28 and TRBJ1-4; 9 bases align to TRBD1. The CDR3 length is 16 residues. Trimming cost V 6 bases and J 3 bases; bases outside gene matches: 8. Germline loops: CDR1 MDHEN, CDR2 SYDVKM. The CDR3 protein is CASSRTGGASNEKLFF. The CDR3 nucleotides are TGTGCCAGCAGCCGAACAGGGGGCGCATCTAATGAAAAACTGTTTTTT.